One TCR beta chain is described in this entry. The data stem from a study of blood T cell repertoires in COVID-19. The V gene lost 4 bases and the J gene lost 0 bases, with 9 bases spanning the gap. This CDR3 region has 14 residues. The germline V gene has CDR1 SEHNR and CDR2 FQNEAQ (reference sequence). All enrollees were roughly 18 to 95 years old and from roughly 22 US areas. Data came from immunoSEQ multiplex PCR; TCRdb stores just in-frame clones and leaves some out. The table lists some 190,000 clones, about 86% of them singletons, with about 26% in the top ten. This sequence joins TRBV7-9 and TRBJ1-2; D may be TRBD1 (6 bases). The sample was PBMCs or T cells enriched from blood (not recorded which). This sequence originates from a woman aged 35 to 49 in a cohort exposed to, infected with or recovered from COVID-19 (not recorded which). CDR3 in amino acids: CASSSGQSNYGYTF. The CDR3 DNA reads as TGTGCCAGCAGCTCAGGACAGTCTAACTATGGCTACACCTTC.